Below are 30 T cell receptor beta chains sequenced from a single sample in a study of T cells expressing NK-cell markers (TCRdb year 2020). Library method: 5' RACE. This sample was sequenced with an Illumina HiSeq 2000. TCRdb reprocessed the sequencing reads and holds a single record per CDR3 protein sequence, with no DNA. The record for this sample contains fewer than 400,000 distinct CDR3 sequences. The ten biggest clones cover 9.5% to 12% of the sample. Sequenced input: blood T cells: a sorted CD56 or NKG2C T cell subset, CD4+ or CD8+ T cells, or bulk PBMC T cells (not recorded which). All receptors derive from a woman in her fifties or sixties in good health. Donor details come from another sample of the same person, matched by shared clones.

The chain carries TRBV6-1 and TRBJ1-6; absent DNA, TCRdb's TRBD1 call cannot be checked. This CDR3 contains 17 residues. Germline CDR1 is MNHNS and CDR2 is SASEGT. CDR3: CASSPLVGIEGRSPLHF.

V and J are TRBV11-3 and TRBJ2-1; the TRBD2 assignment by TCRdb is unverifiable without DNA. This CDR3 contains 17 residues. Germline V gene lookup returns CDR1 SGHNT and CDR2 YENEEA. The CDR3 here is CASSGIAGLAAYNEQFF.

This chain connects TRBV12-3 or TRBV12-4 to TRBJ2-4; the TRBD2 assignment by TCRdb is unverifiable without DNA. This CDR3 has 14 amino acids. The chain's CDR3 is CASSSPGGSAIQYF.

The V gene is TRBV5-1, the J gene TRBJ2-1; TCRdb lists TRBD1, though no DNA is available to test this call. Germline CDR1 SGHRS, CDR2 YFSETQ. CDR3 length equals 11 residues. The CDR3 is CASSLTGIQFF.

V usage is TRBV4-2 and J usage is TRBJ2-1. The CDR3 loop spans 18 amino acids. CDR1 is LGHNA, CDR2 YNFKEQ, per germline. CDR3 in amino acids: CASSQDVSGAFPVGEQFF.

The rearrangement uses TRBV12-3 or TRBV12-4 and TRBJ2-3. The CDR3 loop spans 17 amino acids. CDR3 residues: CASSLRLSSIAPDTQYF.

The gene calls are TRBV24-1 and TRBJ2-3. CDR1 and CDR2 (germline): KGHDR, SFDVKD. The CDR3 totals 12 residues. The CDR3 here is CATSEIGNTQYF.

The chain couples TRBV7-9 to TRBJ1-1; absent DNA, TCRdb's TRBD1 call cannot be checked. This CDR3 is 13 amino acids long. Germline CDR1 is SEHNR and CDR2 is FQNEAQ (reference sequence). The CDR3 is CASDGTGNTEAFF.

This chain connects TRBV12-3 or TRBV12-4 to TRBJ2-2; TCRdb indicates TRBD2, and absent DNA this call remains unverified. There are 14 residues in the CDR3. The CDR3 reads CAISLSGMAGELFF.

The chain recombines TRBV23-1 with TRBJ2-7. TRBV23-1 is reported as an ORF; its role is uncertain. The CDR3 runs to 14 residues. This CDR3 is CASSRTPYRDEQYF.

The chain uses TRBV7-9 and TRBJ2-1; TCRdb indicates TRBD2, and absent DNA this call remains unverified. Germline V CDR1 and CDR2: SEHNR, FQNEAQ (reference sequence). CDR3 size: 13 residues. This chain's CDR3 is CASESAAYNEQFF.

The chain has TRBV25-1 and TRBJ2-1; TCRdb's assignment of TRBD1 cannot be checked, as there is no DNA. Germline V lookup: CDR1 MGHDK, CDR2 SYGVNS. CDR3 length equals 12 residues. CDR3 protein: CASGSGSNEQFF.

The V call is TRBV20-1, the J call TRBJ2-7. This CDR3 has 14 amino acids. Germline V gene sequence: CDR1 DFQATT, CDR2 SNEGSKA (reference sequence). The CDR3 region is CSAHLDGLAYEQYF.

This CDR3 is CASSRGIGLGNEQFF. The V gene is TRBV5-1, the J gene TRBJ2-1; TCRdb's D call of TRBD1 is untestable without DNA. The CDR3 has 15 residues. Looked up from germline, CDR1 is SGHRS and CDR2 is YFSETQ.

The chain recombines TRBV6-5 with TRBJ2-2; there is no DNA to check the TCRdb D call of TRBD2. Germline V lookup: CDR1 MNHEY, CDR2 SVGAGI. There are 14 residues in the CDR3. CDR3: CASPGTSGTRELFF.

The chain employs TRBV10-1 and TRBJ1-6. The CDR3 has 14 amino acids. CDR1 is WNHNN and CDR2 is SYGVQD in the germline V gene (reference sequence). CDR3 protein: CASSVETRNSPLHF.

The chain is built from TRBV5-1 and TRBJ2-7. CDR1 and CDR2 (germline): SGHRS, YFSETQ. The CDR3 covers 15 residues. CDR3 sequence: CASSSRDRATYEQYF.

The CDR3 is CASSQTRGAFF. The chain carries TRBV2 and TRBJ1-1. The CDR3 has 11 amino acids. Germline V gene lookup returns CDR1 SNHLY and CDR2 FYNNEI.

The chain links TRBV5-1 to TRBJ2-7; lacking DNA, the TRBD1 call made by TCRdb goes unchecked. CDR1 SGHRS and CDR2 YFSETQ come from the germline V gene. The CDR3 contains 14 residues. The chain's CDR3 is CASSFRTGVAEQYF.

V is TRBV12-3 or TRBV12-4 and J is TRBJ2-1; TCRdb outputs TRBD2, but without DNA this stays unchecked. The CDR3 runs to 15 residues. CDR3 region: CASSLGIGRNNEQFF.

CDR3 sequence reads: CASSLVDQPQHF. J is TRBJ1-5 and V is TRBV7-9. In germline, CDR1 is SEHNR, CDR2 FQNEAQ (reference sequence). The CDR3 length is 12 residues.

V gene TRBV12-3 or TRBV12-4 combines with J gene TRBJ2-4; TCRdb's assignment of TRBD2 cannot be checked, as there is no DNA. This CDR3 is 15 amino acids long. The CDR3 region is CASSPTGLAGEVQYF.

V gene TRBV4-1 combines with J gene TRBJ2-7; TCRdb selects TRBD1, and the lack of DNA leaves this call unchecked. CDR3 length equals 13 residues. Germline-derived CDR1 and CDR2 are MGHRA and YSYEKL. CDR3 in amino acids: CASSQEGDYEQYF.

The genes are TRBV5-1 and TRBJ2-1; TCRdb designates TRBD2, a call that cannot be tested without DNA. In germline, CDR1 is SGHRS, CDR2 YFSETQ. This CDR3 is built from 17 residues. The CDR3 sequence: CASSLGVGLAGLAEQFF.

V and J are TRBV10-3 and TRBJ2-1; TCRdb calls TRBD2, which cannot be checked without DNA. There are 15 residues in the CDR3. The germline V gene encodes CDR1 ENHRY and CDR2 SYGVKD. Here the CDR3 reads CAISSLAGVGNEQFF.

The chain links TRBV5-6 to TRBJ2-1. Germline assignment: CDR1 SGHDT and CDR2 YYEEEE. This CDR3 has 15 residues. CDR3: CASSLLQYSYNEQFF.

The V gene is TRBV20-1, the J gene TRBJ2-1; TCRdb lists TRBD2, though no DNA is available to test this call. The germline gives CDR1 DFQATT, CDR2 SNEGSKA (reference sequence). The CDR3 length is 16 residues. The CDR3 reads CSPSAQVAGFGHEQFF.

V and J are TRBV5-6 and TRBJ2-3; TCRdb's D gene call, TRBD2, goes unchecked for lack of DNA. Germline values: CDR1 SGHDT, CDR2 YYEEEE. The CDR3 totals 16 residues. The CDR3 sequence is CASSLGPSGRTDTQYF.

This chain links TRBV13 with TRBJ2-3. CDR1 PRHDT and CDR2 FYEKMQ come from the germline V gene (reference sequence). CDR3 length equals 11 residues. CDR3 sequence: CASSGGYTQYF.

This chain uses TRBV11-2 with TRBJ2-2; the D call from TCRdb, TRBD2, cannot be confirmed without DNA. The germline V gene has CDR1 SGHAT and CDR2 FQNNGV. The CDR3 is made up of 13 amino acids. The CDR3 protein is CASGRKNTGELFF.